Described below is a single TCR beta chain sequence and its context. The source of the sample is a study of OX40 agonist ivuxolimab in advanced cancers. Produced via immunoSEQ multiplex PCR; TCRdb's table is partial and in-frame only. The table records nearly 60,000 clones, approximately 89% of them present only once. This CDR3 is built from 14 residues. Germline assignment: CDR1 SGHRS and CDR2 YFSETQ. V lost 0 bases and J lost 10, with 14 bases in between. This chain uses TRBV5-1 with TRBJ1-3; D is unresolved. Sequenced here: CD4+ or CD8+ T cells sorted from blood, sampled in a trial of the OX40 agonist ivuxolimab. This clonotype was sampled from an adult with an advanced solid tumor such as melanoma, head and neck, liver or kidney cancer. The CDR3 region has the DNA TGCGCCAGCAGCTTGGTGGCCGCTGGCCGAACCATATATTTT. Amino acid sequence: CASSLVAAGRTIYF.